These 5 T cell receptor beta chains were all obtained from the same sample, sequenced in a study of blood T cell repertoires in COVID-19. This table comes from immunoSEQ multiplex PCR, and its TCRdb copy is limited to in-frame clones, with some not included. The sample shows about 53,000 clones, roughly 84% of them seen only once. The specimen was peripheral blood. Receptor source: a man between 65 and 85 years old with active COVID-19.

The sample holds a few counts of this clone. This sequence joins TRBV10-3 and TRBJ1-1, with 11 bases matching TRBD1. The V gene end was trimmed by 4 bases and the J gene end by 2 bases; junction bases not matched to a gene: 3. This CDR3 contains 15 residues. Germline values: CDR1 ENHRY, CDR2 SYGVKD. CDR3 sequence (DNA): TGTGCCATCAGTGGGGGACAGGGGGGAAACACTGAAGCTTTCTTT. This translates into CAISGGQGGNTEAFF.

This clone was picked up one time. The J gene is TRBJ2-7, the V gene TRBV7-5; TRBD2, the table's D call, lacks a check against the DNA. TRBV7-5 is noted as a pseudogene. The CDR3 has 14 residues. The CDR3 DNA is TGTGTCAGAAGCTTAGTCAAGGGGAGGTACGAGCAGTACTTC. It encodes CVRSLVKGRYEQYF.

The rearrangement joins TRBV19 to TRBJ1-5, with D unclear. The CDR3 length is 14 residues. V dropped 7 bases and J dropped 4 bases, with 14 bases sitting between them. The germline CDR1 and CDR2 sequences are LNHDA and SQIVND (reference sequence). The CDR3 nucleotides read TGTGCCAGTAACCCTTCAGGTCATAATCAGCCCCAGCATTTT. Its protein product is CASNPSGHNQPQHF.

The chain employs TRBV7-8 and TRBJ2-1; D might be TRBD1 (7 bases). This CDR3 contains 13 residues. V dropped 10 bases and J dropped 1 base, with 11 bases sitting between them. The germline V gene has CDR1 SGHVS and CDR2 FQNEAQ. CDR3 sequence (DNA): TGTGCCACGGCAGGGGGGTCCTACAATGAGCAGTTCTTC. Protein product: CATAGGSYNEQFF.

The chain carries TRBV7-9 and TRBJ2-1; TRBD2 matches 11 bases. CDR1 and CDR2 from the germline V gene are SEHNR and FQNEAQ (reference sequence). V lost 5 bases, J lost 3 bases, and 9 bases stayed unmatched. The CDR3 is 17 residues long. The CDR3, as DNA: TGTGCCAGCAGCGCCCGACTAGCGGGGACGAACTACAATGAGCAGTTCTTC. Residues: CASSARLAGTNYNEQFF.